This TCR beta chain came from a study of prognosis after radiotherapy for stage I lung cancer. Worth noting for this clonotype: The antigen is not known.

Two-round multiplex PCR on genomic DNA was the method by which TCR beta CDR3 was amplified. Primers specific to each TRBV and TRBJ gene were used in first-round PCR. TCRdb reanalysed the multiplex PCR reads using MiXCR and keeps one entry per CDR3 protein. The sample contains over 11,000 distinct CDR3 sequences, around 56% of which appear only once. Study-level points and caveats: Patients who went on to get distant metastases had lower Shannon entropy after stereotactic body radiation therapy.

J lost 2 bases, V lost 5 bases, and 4 bases had no gene match. The CDR3 covers 14 residues. The chain is built from TRBV12-3 or TRBV12-4 and TRBJ2-7; 9 bases agree with TRBD1. The sequencing here drew on PBMCs, taken before or after stereotactic body radiation therapy (not recorded which). This TCR derives from a donor of 50 years or more with non-small cell lung cancer. CDR3 nucleotides: TGTGCCAGCAGTCTGACAGGGGGGCCCTACGAGCAGTACTTC. Translated, it gives CASSLTGGPYEQYF.